The next 2 T cell receptor beta chains were all read from a single sample in a study of beta chain features in type 1 diabetes. Since all of the isolated RNA was reverse transcribed, expressed TCRB transcripts were what got sequenced. Measured with immunoSEQ multiplex PCR; TCRdb has only the in-frame clones, and not every one. The profile shows 300,000 to 400,000 clones, under 8.5% of them singletons. The sample taken for sequencing was central memory CD4+ T cells from blood. The receptors derive from a woman aged 18-30 years in good health.

This clone was detected ten times or more. The V and J genes are TRBV2 and TRBJ2-3; 8 bases agree with TRBD2. Trimming at V came to 6 bases and at J to 5 bases, leaving 7 bases not matched to a gene. Germline loops: CDR1 SNHLY, CDR2 FYNNEI. The CDR3 is 14 amino acids. Here the CDR3 reads CASRVTSAGDTQYF. The CDR3 DNA reads as TGTGCCAGCAGGGTGACTAGCGCTGGAGATACGCAGTATTTT. The full variable domain, its missing parts supplied by reference TRBV2 and TRBJ2-3, is EPEVTQTPSHQVTQMGQEVILRCVPISNHLYFYWYRQILGQKVEFLVSFYNNEISEKSEIFDDQFSVERPDGSNFTLKIRSTKLEDSAMYFCASRVTSAGDTQYFGPGTRLTVL.

V usage is TRBV14 and J usage is TRBJ2-7, with D unclear. V shed 3 bases and J shed 0 bases, with 12 bases lying between them. Germline CDR1 and CDR2: SGHDN and FVKESK. The CDR3 contains 15 residues. In DNA, the CDR3 is TGTGCCAGCAGCCATCCATCGGGCGGCTCCTACGAGCAGTACTTC. Translation gives CASSHPSGGSYEQYF.